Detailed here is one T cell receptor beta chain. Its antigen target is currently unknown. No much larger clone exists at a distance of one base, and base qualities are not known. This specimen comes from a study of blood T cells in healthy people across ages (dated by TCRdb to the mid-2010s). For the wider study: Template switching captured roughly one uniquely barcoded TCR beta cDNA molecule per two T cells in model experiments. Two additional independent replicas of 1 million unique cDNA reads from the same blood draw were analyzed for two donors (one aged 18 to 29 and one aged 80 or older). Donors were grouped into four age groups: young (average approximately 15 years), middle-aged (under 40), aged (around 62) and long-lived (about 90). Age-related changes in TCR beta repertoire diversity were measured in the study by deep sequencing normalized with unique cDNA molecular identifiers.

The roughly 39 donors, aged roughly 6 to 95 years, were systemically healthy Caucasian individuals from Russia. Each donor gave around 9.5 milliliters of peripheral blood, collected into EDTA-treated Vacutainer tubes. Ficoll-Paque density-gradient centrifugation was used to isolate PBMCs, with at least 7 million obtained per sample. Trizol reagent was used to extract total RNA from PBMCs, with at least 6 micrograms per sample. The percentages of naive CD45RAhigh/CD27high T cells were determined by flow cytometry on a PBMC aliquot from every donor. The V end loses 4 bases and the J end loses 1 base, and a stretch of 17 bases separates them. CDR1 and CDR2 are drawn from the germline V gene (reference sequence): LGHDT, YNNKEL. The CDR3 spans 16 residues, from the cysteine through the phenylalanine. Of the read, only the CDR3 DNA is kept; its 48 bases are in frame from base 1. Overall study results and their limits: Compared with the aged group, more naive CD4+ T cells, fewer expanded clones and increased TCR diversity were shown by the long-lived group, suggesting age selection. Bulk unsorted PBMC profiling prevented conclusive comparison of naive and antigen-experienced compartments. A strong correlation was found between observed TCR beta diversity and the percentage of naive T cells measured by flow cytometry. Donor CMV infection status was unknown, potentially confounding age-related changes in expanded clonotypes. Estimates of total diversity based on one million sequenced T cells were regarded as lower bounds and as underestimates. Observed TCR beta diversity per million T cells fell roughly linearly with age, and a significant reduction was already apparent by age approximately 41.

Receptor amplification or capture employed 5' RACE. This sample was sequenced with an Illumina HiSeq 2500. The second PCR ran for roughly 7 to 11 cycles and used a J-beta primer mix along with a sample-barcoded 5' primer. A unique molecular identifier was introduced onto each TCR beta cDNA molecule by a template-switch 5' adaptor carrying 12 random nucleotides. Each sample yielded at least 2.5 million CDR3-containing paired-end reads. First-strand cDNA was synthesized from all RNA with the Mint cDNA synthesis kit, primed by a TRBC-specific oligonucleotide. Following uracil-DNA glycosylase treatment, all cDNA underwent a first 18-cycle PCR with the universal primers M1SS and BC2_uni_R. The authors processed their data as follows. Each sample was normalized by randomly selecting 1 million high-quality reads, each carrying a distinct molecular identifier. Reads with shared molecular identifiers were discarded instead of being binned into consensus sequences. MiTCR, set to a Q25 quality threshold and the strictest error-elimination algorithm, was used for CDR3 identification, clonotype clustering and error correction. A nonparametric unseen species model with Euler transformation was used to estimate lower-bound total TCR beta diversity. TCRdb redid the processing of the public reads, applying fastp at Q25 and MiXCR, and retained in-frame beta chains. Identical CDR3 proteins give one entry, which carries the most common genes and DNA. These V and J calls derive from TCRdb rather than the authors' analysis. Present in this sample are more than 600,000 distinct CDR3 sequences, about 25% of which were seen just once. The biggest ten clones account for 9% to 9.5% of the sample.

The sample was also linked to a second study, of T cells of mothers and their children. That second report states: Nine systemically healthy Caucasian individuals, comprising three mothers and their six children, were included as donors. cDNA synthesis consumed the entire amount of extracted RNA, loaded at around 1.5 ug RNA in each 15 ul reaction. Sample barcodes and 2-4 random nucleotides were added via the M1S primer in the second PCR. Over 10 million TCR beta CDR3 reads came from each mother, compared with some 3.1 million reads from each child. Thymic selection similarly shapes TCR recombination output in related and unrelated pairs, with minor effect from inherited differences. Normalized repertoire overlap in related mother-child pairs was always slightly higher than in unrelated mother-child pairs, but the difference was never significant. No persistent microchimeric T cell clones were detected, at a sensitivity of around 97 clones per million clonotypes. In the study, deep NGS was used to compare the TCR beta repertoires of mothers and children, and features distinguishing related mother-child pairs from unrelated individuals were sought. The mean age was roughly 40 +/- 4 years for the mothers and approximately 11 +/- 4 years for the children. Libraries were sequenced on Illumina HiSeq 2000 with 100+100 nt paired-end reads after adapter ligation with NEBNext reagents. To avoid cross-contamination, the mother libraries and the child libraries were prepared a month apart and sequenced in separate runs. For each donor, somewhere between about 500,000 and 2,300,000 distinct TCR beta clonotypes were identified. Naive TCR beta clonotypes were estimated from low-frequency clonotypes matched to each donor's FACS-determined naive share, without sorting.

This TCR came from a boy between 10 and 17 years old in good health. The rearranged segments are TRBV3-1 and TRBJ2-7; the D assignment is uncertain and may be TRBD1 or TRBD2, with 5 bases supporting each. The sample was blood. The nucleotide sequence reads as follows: TGTGCCAGCAGCCGAGGTGAGGGGTCCTTTTCCTACGAGCAGTACTTC. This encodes CASSRGEGSFSYEQYF.